This T cell receptor beta chain emerged from a study of regulatory T cells in long-lasting Graves disease. About the research overall: Persistence in Graves' disease required over 5 years of antithyroid drugs plus positive TSH receptor antibodies.

Building of the TCR beta libraries involved iRepertoire HTBI primers and Arm-PCR of CDR3 regions. TCRdb re-analysed the multiplex PCR reads in MiXCR, keeping a single row per CDR3 protein. The sample lists fewer than 600,000 distinct CDR3 sequences, 22% occurring once. Noted time point: persistent/refractory GD, antithyroid drugs over 5 years with positive TRAb. Extracted RNA from PBMCs served as the source of the TCR library. As regards this clonotype: Its antigen remains unknown.

General study points: Newly diagnosed disease favored TRBV20-1 and TRBJ2-1 over persistent disease.

This CDR3 region has 15 residues. V was trimmed by 7 bases and J by 0 bases, leaving 13 bases between them. Germline V gives CDR1 SNHLY, CDR2 FYNNEI. Sequencing used peripheral blood mononuclear cells (PBMCs), obtained when the disease was refractory, from a patient treated with antithyroid drugs. The chain carries TRBV2 and TRBJ2-1; D remains ambiguous. The TCR sequence derives from a female donor with Graves disease. CDR3 region: CASTLSASSYNEQFF. The CDR3 bases are TGTGCCAGCACCCTCTCGGCGAGCTCCTACAATGAGCAGTTCTTC.